What follows is one T cell receptor beta chain and its context. The data were obtained in a study of cytomegalovirus exposure and HLA in healthy donors. In the PCR, 60 Vbeta and 13 Jbeta primers were used. TCRdb keeps only in-frame clones here, not all; method: immunoSEQ multiplex PCR. This table has 220,000 or so clones, more than 65% appearing once. Material for sequencing was PBMCs. The sequence was obtained from a man aged 50 to 59 in good health and CMV-seronegative.

CDR3 in amino acids: CASSVTSGSNTGELFF. The CDR3 DNA is TGCGCCAGCAGCGTGACTAGCGGATCCAACACCGGGGAGCTGTTTTTT. This chain uses TRBV5-1 with TRBJ2-2; 9 bases map to TRBD2. J was trimmed by 2 bases and V by 4 bases; bases with no gene match: 6. Germline V gene lookup returns CDR1 SGHRS and CDR2 YFSETQ. There are 16 residues in the CDR3.